Shown below are 22 T cell receptor beta chains from a single sample sequenced in a study of blood T cells in healthy people across ages (dated by TCRdb to 2013 to 2016). The method behind the library was 5' RACE. These reads were obtained on an Illumina HiSeq 2500. The second PCR ran for roughly 7 to 12 cycles and used a J-beta primer mix along with a sample-barcoded 5' primer. TCRdb redid the processing of the public reads, applying fastp at Q25 and MiXCR, and retained in-frame beta chains. Each entry is one CDR3 protein sequence, shown with its most common DNA and genes. The sample table holds about 1.7 million distinct CDR3 sequences, of which approximately 28% were seen once. The ten largest clones add up to 7% to 9% of the sample. Sequencing was carried out using blood. The receptor set was obtained from a woman aged 30 to 39 in good health.

This clonotype was picked up many times. The chain couples TRBV20-1 to TRBJ1-5, with unresolved D. Trimming shortened V by 3 bases and J by 0 bases, and 6 bases separated the two germline ends. CDR3 length: 13 amino acids. Germline V CDR1 and CDR2: DFQATT, SNEGSKA (reference sequence). The CDR3 DNA reads TGCAGTGCTAGGCCGGATAGCAATCAGCCCCAGCATTTT. It specifies CSARPDSNQPQHF.

V usage is TRBV28 and J usage is TRBJ1-2; no clear D gene. The V gene's germline CDR1 is MDHEN and CDR2 SYDVKM. The CDR3 extends over 15 amino acids. The V gene lost 2 bases and the J gene lost 5 bases, with 15 bases spanning the gap. The CDR3 is CASSLGQAPCYGYTF. The CDR3 nucleotides are TGTGCCAGCAGTTTAGGCCAGGCGCCGTGTTATGGCTACACCTTC.

The gene calls are TRBV7-2 and TRBJ2-5; perhaps TRBD1 as D (5 bases). V lost 5 bases to trimming and J lost 0 bases, with 10 bases between them. The germline CDR1 and CDR2 sequences are SGHTA and FQGNSA. The CDR3 is 14 amino acids. The CDR3 coding sequence is TGTGCCAGCAGCCCAGGGCCCAACCAAGAGACCCAGTACTTC. Encoded protein: CASSPGPNQETQYF.

Only one count was recorded for this clonotype. V gene TRBV19 combines with J gene TRBJ1-5, with a tentative D call TRBD1 (5 bases). Per germline, CDR1 LNHDA and CDR2 SQIVND (reference sequence). There are 16 residues in the CDR3. The V end was cut by 5 bases, the J end by 0 bases, with 14 bases between. The CDR3 loop reads CASSDRQTPSNQPQHF. In nucleotides, the CDR3 is TGTGCCAGTAGTGACAGACAGACCCCTAGCAATCAGCCCCAGCATTTT.

The chain couples TRBV6-6 to TRBJ2-4; possible D gene TRBD1, 6 bases. Trimming stripped 4 bases from V and 2 bases from J, with 12 bases between. Germline V lookup: CDR1 MNHNY, CDR2 SVGAGI (reference sequence). This CDR3 has 15 amino acids. CDR3 DNA sequence: TGTGCCAGCAGTTCGATGACAGGTCCCAAAAACATTCAGTACTTC. Its translation is CASSSMTGPKNIQYF.

As regards this clonotype: This may be a read error, as it is one base from a much larger clone. The chain couples TRBV12-5 to TRBJ2-7; D may match TRBD1 or TRBD2 (6 bases each). V gave up 10 bases and J gave up 3 bases, with 16 bases separating them. The CDR3 length is 13 residues. Germline lookup yields CDR1 LGHNT and CDR2 FRNRAP. CDR3 region: CAKAGQNIYEQYF. The CDR3 DNA reads TGTGCTAAGGCGGGACAAAATATCTACGAGCAGTACTTC.

The rearrangement joins TRBV12-3 or TRBV12-4 to TRBJ2-1, with 11 bases lining up with TRBD2. CDR3 length: 15 amino acids. The trim removed 6 bases at V and 9 bases at J, leaving 10 bases unmatched. CDR3 sequence (DNA): TGTGCCAGCAGGACTAGCGGGACTGTATGCAGTGAGCAGTTCTTC. Amino acids: CASRTSGTVCSEQFF.

This clonotype was counted ten times or more. The rearrangement links TRBV5-6 to TRBJ2-4; D is uncertain. Trimming stripped 2 bases from V and 0 bases from J, with 9 bases between. Germline V CDR1 and CDR2: SGHDT, YYEEEE. The CDR3 extends over 15 amino acids. CDR3 in amino acids: CASSFRTLAKNIQYF. For the CDR3, the DNA is TGTGCCAGCAGCTTTAGAACTTTAGCCAAAAACATTCAGTACTTC.

This clonotype was counted only a few times. A junction end diverges from the germline sequence, so it may reflect a read error. The chain has TRBV7-9 and TRBJ1-1; TRBD1 is a possible D gene (5 bases). Germline V gene lookup returns CDR1 SEHNR and CDR2 FQNEAQ (reference sequence). The CDR3 has 11 residues. CDR3: CASSFDSLGNF. The CDR3 nucleotides are TGTGCCAGCAGCTTTGACAGCCTTGGTAACTTT.

This clonotype was found a few times. The rearrangement uses TRBV12-3 or TRBV12-4 and TRBJ2-4; 9 bases map to TRBD1. The J segment lost 13 bases and the V segment lost 5 bases, leaving 12 bases of the junction unmatched. The CDR3 runs 14 residues. The CDR3 here is CASSPDRGPNEQYF. The CDR3 bases are TGTGCCAGCAGTCCGGACAGGGGCCCCAATGAGCAGTACTTC.

J is TRBJ2-7 and V is TRBV6-2 or TRBV6-3; tentatively, D is TRBD2 (6 bases). Germline V gene data show CDR1 as MNHEY and CDR2 as SVGEGT. The CDR3 loop spans 13 amino acids. The V gene lost 6 bases and the J gene lost 3 bases, with 12 bases spanning the gap. This chain's CDR3 is CASSRDFLYEQYF. CDR3 bases: TGTGCCAGCAGCCGGGACTTCCTCTACGAGCAGTACTTC.

This sequence joins TRBV4-1 and TRBJ1-2; D is unclear. Per germline, CDR1 MGHRA and CDR2 YSYEKL. The CDR3 is 18 residues long. The V end lost 0 bases, the J end lost 5 bases, and 22 bases lay between the germline ends. The CDR3, as DNA: TGCGCCAGCAGCCAAGACCCATCCGAGGCAGAGCCAAGTTATGGCTACACCTTC. This sequence encodes CASSQDPSEAEPSYGYTF.

The chain employs TRBV30 and TRBJ2-5; weak D call: TRBD1 (7 bases). This CDR3 contains 15 residues. Per germline, CDR1 GTSNPN and CDR2 SVGIG (reference sequence). V lost 2 bases and J 5 bases, leaving 18 bases between the germline ends. The CDR3 DNA follows: TGTGCCTGGAGTTCTCCAGGGGGAGGTATGGAGACCCAGTACTTC. Translation gives CAWSSPGGGMETQYF. Supplemented by reference TRBV30 and TRBJ2-5, the full variable domain reads SQTIHQWPATLVQPVGSPLSLECTVEGTSNPNLYWYRQAAGRGLQLLFYSVGIGQISSEVPQNLSASRPQDRQFILSSKKLLLSDSGFYLCAWSSPGGGMETQYFGPGTRLLVL.

The chain carries TRBV12-3 or TRBV12-4 and TRBJ2-5; D may be TRBD2 (6 bases). V was cut by 6 bases and J by 5 bases, with 19 bases left in between. CDR3 length equals 15 residues. CDR3 nucleotides: TGTGCCAGCAGCTCCGGGGCGGGGTTGGACGAGACCCAGTACTTC. This codes for CASSSGAGLDETQYF.

The table lists this clonotype with many counts. The V gene is TRBV5-1, the J gene TRBJ2-7; D is possibly TRBD1 (6 bases). In germline, CDR1 is SGHRS, CDR2 YFSETQ. Trimming cost V 0 bases and J 5 bases, with 12 bases left between them. CDR3 length: 14 amino acids. The DNA of the CDR3 is TGCGCCAGCAGCTTGGGACAGGAGAACCACGAGCAGTACTTC. It encodes CASSLGQENHEQYF.

V is TRBV7-3 and J is TRBJ1-1; the D gene is possibly TRBD1 (6 bases). Trimming took off 2 bases at V and 5 bases at J, with 9 bases between the two ends. The length of the CDR3 is 13 residues. Germline CDR1 SGHTA, CDR2 FQGTGA. CDR3 protein: CASSLGQSTEAFF. The CDR3 DNA is TGTGCCAGCAGCTTAGGACAGTCAACTGAAGCTTTCTTT.

This clonotype was counted at least ten times. The chain has TRBV2 and TRBJ2-5; a possible D gene is TRBD1 (7 bases). V lost 10 bases and J lost 2, with 8 bases in between. Germline V gene lookup returns CDR1 SNHLY and CDR2 FYNNEI. CDR3 length: 11 amino acids. The CDR3 nucleotides read TGTGCCACAGGGGGGCAAGAGACCCAGTACTTC. Protein: CATGGQETQYF.

As for this clonotype: At one boundary the junction diverges from the germline segment, which might be a read error. The chain joins TRBV28 to TRBJ1-5; D unresolved. The CDR3 extends over 15 amino acids. CDR1 and CDR2 from the germline V gene are MDHEN and SYDVKM. The CDR3 reads CAGSSIGWTNQPQHF. The CDR3, as DNA: TGTGCCGGCAGTTCTATCGGGTGGACTAATCAGCCCCAGCATTTT.

The chain is built from TRBV6-5 and TRBJ2-2, with D perhaps matching TRBD1 (5 bases). The V end was cut by 5 bases, the J end by 6 bases, with 10 bases between. This CDR3 comprises 13 residues. CDR1 and CDR2 from the germline V gene are MNHEY and SVGAGI. CDR3 loop: CASSTWGPGELFF. Here the CDR3 DNA reads TGTGCCAGCAGTACGTGGGGCCCCGGGGAGCTGTTTTTT.

The chain combines TRBV12-3 or TRBV12-4 with TRBJ2-5; 9 positions match TRBD2. CDR3 length: 15 residues. J gave up 5 bases and V 5 bases, and 9 bases lay outside the gene matches. The CDR3 DNA reads as TGTGCCAGCAGTCCTTTTAGCGGGAGTGGGGAGACCCAGTACTTC. Its translation is CASSPFSGSGETQYF.

This clonotype was seen a few times. The gene calls are TRBV5-1 and TRBJ2-3, with 9 bases lining up with TRBD1. CDR3 length: 15 residues. The J segment lost 2 bases and the V segment lost 1 base, leaving 2 bases of the junction unmatched. Germline CDR1 is SGHRS and CDR2 is YFSETQ. This CDR3 is CASSLQQGATDTQYF. Here the CDR3 DNA reads TGCGCCAGCAGCTTGCAACAGGGGGCCACAGATACGCAGTATTTT. Drawing the rest from reference TRBV5-1 and TRBJ2-3, the complete variable domain is KAGVTQTPRYLIKTRGQQVTLSCSPISGHRSVSWYQQTPGQGLQFLFEYFSETQRNKGNFPGRFSGRQFSNSRSEMNVSTLELGDSALYLCASSLQQGATDTQYFGPGTRLTVL.

Ten or more counts support this clonotype. The V and J genes are TRBV12-3 or TRBV12-4 and TRBJ2-7; the D is unclear. The germline V and J ends were trimmed by 8 bases and 2 bases, with 13 bases remaining between them. The CDR3 is made up of 13 amino acids. As DNA, the CDR3 is TGTGCCAGCCGCCAAGCTGCCGCCTACGAGCAGTACTTC. The encoded protein is CASRQAAAYEQYF.